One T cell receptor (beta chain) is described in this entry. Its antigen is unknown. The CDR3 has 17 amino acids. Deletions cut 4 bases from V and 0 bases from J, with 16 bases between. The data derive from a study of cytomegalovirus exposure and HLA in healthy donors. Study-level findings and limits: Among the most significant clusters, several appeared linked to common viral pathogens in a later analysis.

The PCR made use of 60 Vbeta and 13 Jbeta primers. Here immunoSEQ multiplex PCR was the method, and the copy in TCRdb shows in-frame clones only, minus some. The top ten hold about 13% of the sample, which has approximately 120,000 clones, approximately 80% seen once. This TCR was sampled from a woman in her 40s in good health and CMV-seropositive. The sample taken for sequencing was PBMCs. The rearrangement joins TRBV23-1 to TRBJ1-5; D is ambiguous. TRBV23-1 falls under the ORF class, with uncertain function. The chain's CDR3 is CASSLTNVHDSNQPQHF. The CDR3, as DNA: TGCGCCAGCAGTCTCACGAACGTACACGATAGCAATCAGCCCCAGCATTTT.